This TCR beta chain was identified in a study of blood T cells in healthy people across ages. The second PCR ran 7 to 11 cycles with a sample-barcoded 5' primer and J-beta primers. Each sample provided no less than 2.5 million CDR3-containing paired-end reads. TCRdb reanalysed the 5' RACE reads using MiXCR and keeps one entry per CDR3 protein. The table has about 570,000 distinct CDR3 sequences, about a quarter seen once. This sample was shared with a second study, whose subject was T cells of mothers and their children.

The TCR sequence derives from a boy between 2 and 10 years old in good health. Sequenced sample: blood.

The CDR3 coding sequence is TGTGCCAGCAGCCCAGTAGCGGGAGCTTACAATGAGCAGTTCTTC. Amino acid sequence: CASSPVAGAYNEQFF. The V and J genes are TRBV7-9 and TRBJ2-1; 9 positions match TRBD2. The CDR3 length is 15 residues. CDR1 is SEHNR, CDR2 FQNEAQ, per germline (reference sequence). Losses at the gene ends were 5 bases for V and 4 bases for J; bases not matched to a gene: 6.